This T cell receptor (beta chain) was identified in a study of T cell changes during pregnancy in multiple sclerosis. Method: immunoSEQ multiplex PCR; TCRdb's copy keeps in-frame clones and lacks some. Of over 70,000 clones listed, about 94% are singletons. Per the germline V gene, CDR1 is SGHRS and CDR2 is YFSETQ. The CDR3 spans 15 residues. After removal of 4 bases from V and 4 bases from J, the junction contained 8 bases not matched to a gene. This clone has just one count. The TCR sequence derives from a female donor with multiple sclerosis, enrolled in a pregnancy study. The material was peripheral blood, obtained in the third trimester of pregnancy. This rearrangement joins TRBV5-1 to TRBJ2-1; TRBD1 matches 7 bases. CDR3 DNA: TGCGCCAGCAGCCCATTCGAGGGACAGTACAATGAGCAGTTCTTC. This translates into CASSPFEGQYNEQFF.